Presented here are 28 T cell receptor beta chains from one specimen sequenced in a study of control samples from healthy donors and cancer patients (dated by TCRdb to the early 2020s). Library preparation used the immunoSEQ multiplex PCR assay. TCRdb carries this immuneACCESS record with in-frame sequences only. Its versions omit some clonotypes, under half of them owing to an unresolved V gene in the studies checked, with the rest unexplained. For this sample the table gives 200,000 to 250,000 clones, of which 85% to 95% were detected only once. Clones ranked in the top ten supply roughly 1.6% of the sample. The sequenced sample consisted of blood. Receptors were obtained from a man in his fifties in good health.

The J gene is TRBJ1-4, the V gene TRBV5-1, with 10 nucleotides matching TRBD1. Germline CDR1 SGHRS, CDR2 YFSETQ. With 0 bases clipped from V and 6 bases from J, the junction kept 5 bases outside the gene matches. This CDR3 is 16 amino acids long. The CDR3 sequence: CASSLAMTGGYEKLFF. CDR3 bases: TGCGCCAGCAGCTTGGCCATGACAGGGGGCTATGAAAAACTGTTTTTT.

The chain recombines TRBV29-1 with TRBJ1-5; TRBD1 is a possible D gene (6 bases). Germline V gene data show CDR1 as SQVTM and CDR2 as ANQGSEA. CDR3 size: 12 residues. V lost 6 bases to trimming and J lost 4 bases, with 10 bases between them. CDR3 DNA sequence: TGCAGCGTGGTACAGGGTAATCAGCCCCAGCATTTT. It yields the protein CSVVQGNQPQHF. The variable domain in full, completed from reference TRBV29-1 and TRBJ1-5, reads SAVISQKPSRDICQRGTSLTIQCQVDSQVTMMFWYRQQPGQSLTLIATANQGSEATYESGFVIDKFPISRPNLTFSTLTVSNMSPEDSSIYLCSVVQGNQPQHFGDGTRLSIL.

The V gene is TRBV25-1, the J gene TRBJ2-7; the D gene is possibly TRBD2 (5 bases). The CDR3 consists of 14 residues. V lost 6 bases and J 6 bases, leaving 18 bases between the germline ends. The germline V gene has CDR1 MGHDK and CDR2 SYGVNS. Here the CDR3 DNA reads TGTGCCAGCAGGCTCGCGGCGGGCTTAGGCGAGCAGTACTTC. It yields the protein CASRLAAGLGEQYF.

The chain recombines TRBV5-4 with TRBJ1-4; 7 bases match TRBD1. The V gene's germline CDR1 is SGHNT and CDR2 YYREEE (reference sequence). V was pared by 4 bases and J by 3 bases, with 9 bases of the junction left unmatched. CDR3 size: 16 residues. The chain's CDR3 is CASSPHGQASNEKLFF. In DNA form, the CDR3 reads TGTGCCAGCAGCCCACACGGACAGGCTTCTAATGAAAAACTGTTTTTT.

This clone was observed a single time. Distinct nucleotide sequences in the sample also encode this CDR3. The genes are TRBV7-2 and TRBJ1-1; possibly TRBD1 for D (5 bases). The CDR3 consists of 14 residues. Trimming shortened V by 5 bases and J by 1 base, and 11 bases separated the two germline ends. Germline lookup yields CDR1 SGHTA and CDR2 FQGNSA. The CDR3: CASSPGTANTEAFF. The CDR3 nucleotides are TGTGCCAGCAGCCCCGGGACGGCGAACACTGAAGCTTTCTTT.

V gene TRBV7-6 combines with J gene TRBJ2-3, with 10 bases fitting TRBD2. Trimming at V came to 4 bases and at J to 5 bases, leaving 6 bases not matched to a gene. The CDR3 runs 15 residues. Germline-derived CDR1 and CDR2 are SGHVS and FNYEAQ. The CDR3 protein is CASSWSGGAGDTQYF. The DNA of the CDR3 is TGTGCCAGCAGCTGGAGCGGGGGGGCCGGAGATACGCAGTATTTT.

This chain connects TRBV14 to TRBJ2-7, with D hard to call. The germline V gene encodes CDR1 SGHDN and CDR2 FVKESK. Between the trimmed V and J ends, which lost 0 bases and 0 bases, there was a span of 9 bases. CDR3 length: 15 amino acids. CDR3 in DNA: TGTGCCAGCAGCCAAGAGGAAGTGAGCTCCTACGAGCAGTACGTC. This encodes CASSQEEVSSYEQYV.

This clone was found once. The CDR3 DNA reads TGTGCCAGCAGCCAAGAACCAGGGTTGAACACTGAAGCTTTCTTT. This codes for CASSQEPGLNTEAFF. The V gene is TRBV4-2, the J gene TRBJ1-1, with a weak D call TRBD1 (5 bases). V was cut by 0 bases and J by 0 bases, with 8 bases left in between. The germline V gene encodes CDR1 LGHNA and CDR2 YNFKEQ. The CDR3 is 15 residues long.

The V and J genes are TRBV18 and TRBJ1-1, with D perhaps matching TRBD1 (5 bases). The CDR3 runs to 18 residues. The germline V gene has CDR1 KGHSH and CDR2 LQKENI. V dropped 0 bases and J dropped 2 bases, with 19 bases sitting between them. The CDR3 sequence: CASSPPRGVGGLNTEAFF. CDR3 nucleotides: TGTGCCAGCTCACCACCACGCGGGGTTGGGGGGTTAAACACTGAAGCTTTCTTT.

The chain has TRBV5-1 and TRBJ1-5; D ambiguous. The CDR3 totals 13 residues. From germline, CDR1 is SGHRS and CDR2 YFSETQ. V was cut by 4 bases and J by 5 bases, with 10 bases left in between. The CDR3 here is CASSLDGDQPQHF. The CDR3 DNA follows: TGCGCCAGCAGCCTGGACGGTGATCAGCCCCAGCATTTT. The full variable domain, with the rest looked up from reference TRBV5-1 and TRBJ1-5, is KAGVTQTPRYLIKTRGQQVTLSCSPISGHRSVSWYQQTPGQGLQFLFEYFSETQRNKGNFPGRFSGRQFSNSRSEMNVSTLELGDSALYLCASSLDGDQPQHFGDGTRLSIL.

As for this clone: The sample has other DNA sequences that encode this CDR3 too. V gene TRBV7-2 combines with J gene TRBJ1-2; no clear D. The V and J ends lost 1 base and 0 bases respectively, with 3 bases between them. This CDR3 is 13 amino acids long. Looked up from germline, CDR1 is SGHTA and CDR2 is FQGNSA. The CDR3 region is CASSLGPNYGYTF. CDR3 bases: TGTGCCAGCAGCTTAGGGCCTAACTATGGCTACACCTTC. Looking up the rest from reference TRBV7-2 and TRBJ1-2 gives the full variable domain: GAGVSQSPSNKVTEKGKDVELRCDPISGHTALYWYRQSLGQGLEFLIYFQGNSAPDKSGLPSDRFSAERTGGSVSTLTIQRTQQEDSAVYLCASSLGPNYGYTFGSGTRLTVV.

The J gene is TRBJ2-2, the V gene TRBV30; D is perhaps TRBD2 (7 bases). This CDR3 comprises 13 residues. Germline loops: CDR1 GTSNPN, CDR2 SVGIG (reference sequence). Between the trimmed V and J ends, which lost 5 bases and 6 bases, there was a span of 13 bases. The CDR3 nucleotides are TGTGCCTGGGGAGGGCGGGGGCCCGGGGAGCTGTTTTTT. This gives the protein CAWGGRGPGELFF.

This clone was counted only a few times. The V call is TRBV5-1, the J call TRBJ1-1; D remains unclear. V dropped 4 bases and J dropped 1 base, with 14 bases sitting between them. Germline V gene sequence: CDR1 SGHRS, CDR2 YFSETQ. The CDR3 covers 15 residues. CDR3 loop: CASSPRQVRNTEAFF. CDR3 in DNA: TGCGCCAGCAGCCCCCGGCAGGTTAGGAACACTGAAGCTTTCTTT.

This clone was seen once. The chain couples TRBV9 to TRBJ1-2; TRBD1 is a possible D gene (5 bases). The V and J ends lost 3 bases and 8 bases respectively, with 20 bases between them. Germline V gene data show CDR1 as SGDLS and CDR2 as YYNGEE. This CDR3 comprises 15 residues. CDR3 DNA sequence: TGTGCCAGCAGCGCGGGTAGACAGTTTGTTATGGGCTACACCTTC. Protein sequence: CASSAGRQFVMGYTF.

The chain is built from TRBV19 and TRBJ2-1, with 7 bases aligning to TRBD2. The V gene end was trimmed by 10 bases and the J gene end by 1 base; junction bases not matched to a gene: 4. From germline, CDR1 is LNHDA and CDR2 SQIVND (reference sequence). The CDR3 spans 13 residues. The CDR3 DNA follows: TGTGCCACCCAGCGGGGTTCCTACAATGAGCAGTTCTTC. Its protein is CATQRGSYNEQFF.

The chain uses TRBV6-5 and TRBJ1-4; the D is unclear. The CDR3 covers 15 residues. Trimming took off 10 bases at V and 8 bases at J, with 23 bases between the two ends. From germline, CDR1 is MNHEY and CDR2 SVGAGI. The CDR3 DNA sequence: TGTGCCACCTACCTAGGACGGGGAGTTTCGGAAAAACTGTTTTTT. Translation: CATYLGRGVSEKLFF.

CDR3 DNA: TGTGCCAGCAGCTTCATCAGGGAAAGGGATACGCAGTATTTT. As protein: CASSFIRERDTQYF. V usage is TRBV12-1 and J usage is TRBJ2-3; the table's D call of TRBD1 was not tested on the DNA. TRBV12-1 is a listed pseudogene. This CDR3 comprises 14 residues.

The rearrangement links TRBV18 to TRBJ2-7, with a weak D call TRBD2 (5 bases). Germline V gene sequence: CDR1 KGHSH, CDR2 LQKENI. The V end lost 5 bases, the J end lost 2 bases, and 10 bases lay between the germline ends. The CDR3 consists of 13 residues. The CDR3, as DNA: TGTGCCAGCTCAGAGGGAAACCCCTACGAGCAGTACGTC. Its protein product is CASSEGNPYEQYV.

The chain joins TRBV3-1 (or the pseudogene TRBV3-2) to TRBJ2-1; 10 bases fit TRBD2. The length of the CDR3 is 15 residues. Germline CDR1 is LGHDT and CDR2 is YNNKEL (reference sequence). The V gene end was trimmed by 1 base and the J gene end by 9 bases; junction bases not matched to a gene: 6. CDR3 sequence: CASSQGLAGASEQFF. In DNA form, the CDR3 reads TGTGCCAGCAGCCAAGGTCTAGCGGGGGCCAGTGAGCAGTTCTTC.

Here the CDR3 reads CASRFGTHGPQHF. The CDR3 DNA sequence: TGTGCCAGCAGATTCGGGACTCACGGGCCCCAGCATTTT. The chain employs TRBV12-3 or TRBV12-4 and TRBJ1-5; tentatively, D is TRBD1 (5 bases). The V end was cut by 6 bases, the J end by 9 bases, with 15 bases between. The CDR3 runs to 13 residues.

This chain connects TRBV10-1 to TRBJ2-1; TRBD1 might be the D (5 bases). Trimming removed 6 bases at V and 0 bases at J, with 12 bases between. This CDR3 has 15 residues. Germline lookup yields CDR1 WNHNN and CDR2 SYGVQD (reference sequence). CDR3 protein: CASSAGFSSYNEQFF. The CDR3 DNA sequence: TGCGCCAGCAGCGCAGGGTTTAGCTCCTACAATGAGCAGTTCTTC.

The chain combines TRBV2 with TRBJ1-2; TRBD1 might be the D (6 bases). There are 12 residues in the CDR3. Germline CDR1 reads SNHLY; CDR2 reads FYNNEI. V lost 6 bases to trimming and J lost 4 bases, with 9 bases between them. As DNA, the CDR3 is TGTGCCAGCAGGGTGGGGGCCTATGGCTACACCTTC. It yields the protein CASRVGAYGYTF. Together with reference TRBV2 and TRBJ1-2, the CDR3 gives the full variable domain: EPEVTQTPSHQVTQMGQEVILRCVPISNHLYFYWYRQILGQKVEFLVSFYNNEISEKSEIFDDQFSVERPDGSNFTLKIRSTKLEDSAMYFCASRVGAYGYTFGSGTRLTVV.

V and J are TRBV5-1 and TRBJ1-3; possibly TRBD1 for D (5 bases). Germline-derived CDR1 and CDR2 are SGHRS and YFSETQ. The V gene lost 4 bases and the J gene lost 2 bases, with 10 bases spanning the gap. The CDR3 is 14 amino acids. The CDR3 region has the DNA TGCGCCAGCAGCAAGACAGAGGCTGGAAACACCATATATTTT. This codes for CASSKTEAGNTIYF.

This sequence joins TRBV3-1 (or the pseudogene TRBV3-2) and TRBJ1-1; D may be TRBD1 (5 bases). This CDR3 comprises 17 residues. V dropped 1 base and J dropped 2 bases, with 17 bases sitting between them. Per the germline V gene, CDR1 is LGHDT and CDR2 is YNNKEL (reference sequence). The CDR3 nucleotides are TGTGCCAGCAGCCAAGGACCTGTAGGAAGGGGAAACACTGAAGCTTTCTTT. Encoded protein: CASSQGPVGRGNTEAFF.

The chain joins TRBV6-6 to TRBJ1-2; 7 bases line up with TRBD1. This CDR3 is built from 14 residues. The germline gives CDR1 MNHNY, CDR2 SVGAGI (reference sequence). J was trimmed by 7 bases and V by 6 bases; bases with no gene match: 11. The CDR3 protein is CASSTPTGISGYTF. CDR3 bases: TGTGCCAGCAGCACGCCGACAGGGATAAGTGGCTACACCTTC.

V is TRBV2 and J is TRBJ2-5; possibly TRBD2 for D (6 bases). The V end lost 2 bases, the J end lost 1 base, and 8 bases lay between the germline ends. This CDR3 is built from 14 residues. Germline CDR1 is SNHLY and CDR2 is FYNNEI. CDR3 sequence (DNA): TGTGCCAGCAGTGAATTGGAGGGCCAAGAGACCCAGTACTTC. This sequence encodes CASSELEGQETQYF.

This chain joins TRBV10-2 and TRBJ2-7; maybe TRBD2 (6 bases). Per the germline V gene, CDR1 is WSHSY and CDR2 is SAAADI. The CDR3 totals 14 residues. V lost 8 bases and J 3 bases, leaving 17 bases between the germline ends. CDR3 nucleotides: TGCGCCAGCTATATGGGGGGATTTCTCTACGAGCAGTACTTC. Amino acid sequence: CASYMGGFLYEQYF.

This rearrangement joins TRBV2 to TRBJ2-7; a weak D match, TRBD1 (6 bases). Trimming cost V 6 bases and J 1 base, with 7 bases left between them. This CDR3 contains 12 residues. Germline CDR1 is SNHLY and CDR2 is FYNNEI. CDR3 sequence reads: CASRQGSYEQYV. In DNA form, the CDR3 reads TGTGCCAGCAGACAGGGTTCCTACGAGCAGTACGTC.